This is a list of T cell receptor beta chains from one sample in a study of regulatory T cells in long-lasting Graves disease. TCRdb passed the multiplex PCR reads through MiXCR, listing each CDR3 protein once. Of about 470,000 distinct CDR3 sequences listed, about 15% are singletons. The same data also went into a second study, on T cells in Graves' hyperthyroidism and ophthalmopathy.

The specimen was peripheral blood mononuclear cells (PBMCs), collected at new diagnosis, from a patient treated with antithyroid drugs. These receptor sequences come from a woman aged 30 to 39 with Graves disease. CDR3s include the opening cysteine and the closing phenylalanine or tryptophan. A D gene is named only where the DNA matches it firmly. Size is omitted from some rows. Given values are once, few, many or a class for expanded clones.

v_call: TRBV15; d_call: TRBD1; clone_size: many; j_call: TRBJ2-7; cdr3_aa: CATSRPRTGQYF; cdr3_nt: TGTGCCACCAGCAGACCAAGGACAGGGCAGTACTTC
v_call: TRBV12-3/TRBV12-4; d_call: -; clone_size: many; j_call: TRBJ2-1; cdr3_aa: CATIYGIEQFF; cdr3_nt: TGTGCCACCATTTACGGCATCGAGCAGTTCTTC
v_call: TRBV27; d_call: -; clone_size: -; j_call: TRBJ2-3; cdr3_aa: CASRGDRYSTDTQYF; cdr3_nt: TGTGCCAGCAGGGGCGATCGATATAGCACAGATACGCAGTATTTT
v_call: TRBV12-3/TRBV12-4; d_call: -; clone_size: many; j_call: TRBJ2-7; cdr3_aa: CASSWGAPSSYEQYF; cdr3_nt: TGTGCCAGCAGTTGGGGGGCGCCGAGCTCCTACGAGCAGTACTTC
v_call: TRBV6-1; d_call: -; clone_size: many; j_call: TRBJ2-7; cdr3_aa: CASSPFTGISYEQYF; cdr3_nt: TGTGCCAGCAGTCCATTCACGGGGATATCCTACGAGCAGTACTTC
v_call: TRBV7-9; d_call: TRBD2; clone_size: -; j_call: TRBJ2-1; cdr3_aa: CASSSRTSGRIIGSERFF; cdr3_nt: TGTGCCAGCAGCTCCCGGACTAGCGGGAGGATAATCGGAAGTGAGCGGTTCTTC
v_call: TRBV3-1; d_call: TRBD2; clone_size: -; j_call: TRBJ2-3; cdr3_aa: CASSQTSGWSDTQYF; cdr3_nt: TGTGCCAGCAGCCAAACTAGCGGGTGGTCAGATACGCAGTATTTT
v_call: TRBV7-2; d_call: TRBD2; clone_size: -; j_call: TRBJ2-7; cdr3_aa: CASSLLGLGAYEQYF; cdr3_nt: TGTGCCAGCAGCTTGCTGGGACTAGGGGCCTACGAGCAGTACTTC
v_call: TRBV30; d_call: -; clone_size: -; j_call: TRBJ2-5; cdr3_aa: CARSVLRKGGTQYF; cdr3_nt: TGCGCCCGGAGTGTACTGAGGAAAGGGGGGACCCAGTACTTC
v_call: TRBV27; d_call: TRBD1; clone_size: many; j_call: TRBJ2-1; cdr3_aa: CASSARTGAVNEQFF; cdr3_nt: TGTGCCAGCAGTGCTCGGACAGGGGCGGTTAATGAGCAGTTCTTC
v_call: TRBV7-9; d_call: TRBD2; clone_size: many; j_call: TRBJ2-7; cdr3_aa: CASSTWTSDRTEQYF; cdr3_nt: TGTGCCAGCAGCACCTGGACTAGCGATCGGACCGAGCAGTACTTC